This T cell receptor (beta chain) emerged from a study of cytomegalovirus exposure and HLA in healthy donors. Overall study results and limits: Exclusion applied to some V segments, including TRBV6-2 and TRBV6-3, as they were indistinguishable. Upon later analysis, HLA-associated TCR beta chains proved more clonally expanded than other, equally common chains.

This clone has more than one count but fewer than ten. Antigen: not known. Germline V gene data show CDR1 as LGHNA and CDR2 as YNFKEQ. With V trimmed by 0 bases and J by 5 bases, 9 bases remained unmatched. The CDR3 is 20 residues long. Primers included in the PCR were 60 Vbeta and 13 Jbeta primers. The method was immunoSEQ multiplex PCR; TCRdb's version includes in-frame clones alone and lacks a portion of them. The table records a few hundred thousand clones, about 80% of them present only once. The chain has TRBV4-2 and TRBJ2-2; 16 bases agree with TRBD2. This receptor was obtained from a woman aged 55-75 years in good health and CMV-seropositive. Sample: PBMCs. The CDR3 region is CASSQDLGLAGGSGTGELFF. The DNA for the CDR3 is TGTGCCAGCAGCCAAGATTTGGGACTAGCGGGAGGGTCCGGGACCGGGGAGCTGTTTTTT.